This T cell receptor (beta chain) stems from a study of cytomegalovirus exposure and HLA in healthy donors. Method: immunoSEQ multiplex PCR; TCRdb's copy keeps in-frame clones and lacks some. The sample has about 73,000 clones, about 90% seen once. CDR3 length equals 14 residues. V lost 2 bases to trimming and J lost 5 bases, with 11 bases between them. CDR1 is SGDLS, CDR2 YYNGEE, per germline. The sequencing sample was made of PBMCs. The clonotype was recovered from a woman under 30 in good health and CMV-seropositive. The gene calls are TRBV9 and TRBJ2-1, with TRBD1 as a possible D gene (5 bases). CDR3: CASSVFDRNNEQFF. The CDR3 DNA is TGTGCCAGCAGCGTGTTTGACAGAAACAATGAGCAGTTCTTC.